This TCR beta chain was documented in a study of blood T cell repertoires in COVID-19. At the level of the study: Collection of acute and convalescent COVID-19 samples took place in the United States, Italy and Spain. The analysed material was cDNA or gDNA that came from T cells, B-cell-depleted T cells, or PBMCs.

Original processing methods: Amplification from reference gene primers served as the basis for estimated nucleated cell counts. This table comes from immunoSEQ multiplex PCR, and its TCRdb copy is limited to in-frame clones, with some not included. The V and J calls and clone size come from that table; D and trimming were worked out from the DNA. Among around 97,000 clones listed, around nine tenths were seen once. Germline V gene data show CDR1 as SQVTM and CDR2 as ANQGSEA. The CDR3 has 14 residues. Trimming cost V 7 bases and J 3 bases, with 17 bases left between them. The sequencing input was peripheral blood. The chain links TRBV29-1 to TRBJ2-3; D might be TRBD2 (8 bases). The sequence was obtained from an elderly woman in a cohort sampled during active COVID-19. The CDR3 bases are TGCAGCGCCCGACAGGGACTAGAAACAGATACGCAGTATTTT. Translation: CSARQGLETDTQYF.